What follows are 17 T cell receptor beta chains derived from one specimen sequenced in a study of blood T cell repertoires in COVID-19. Data came from immunoSEQ multiplex PCR; TCRdb stores just in-frame clones and leaves some out. The table records under 140,000 clones, approximately 82% of them present only once. The sample comprised peripheral blood. These receptors were collected from a woman over 75 with acute or convalescent COVID-19.

This clone came up once. The CDR3 DNA is TGTGCCAGCTCACCACCACAGGGTTATACTGGGGCCAACGTCCTGACTTTC. Protein sequence: CASSPPQGYTGANVLTF. The chain is built from TRBV18 and TRBJ2-6; maybe TRBD1 (6 bases). The CDR3 has 17 residues. Germline V gene lookup returns CDR1 KGHSH and CDR2 LQKENI. V shed 0 bases and J shed 2 bases, with 11 bases lying between them.

The chain employs TRBV30 and TRBJ2-2, with D uncertain. The germline gives CDR1 GTSNPN, CDR2 SVGIG (reference sequence). This CDR3 has 14 amino acids. V lost 3 bases, J lost 4 bases, and 12 bases lay in between. CDR3 sequence: CAWRESRRTGELFF. For the CDR3, the DNA is TGTGCCTGGAGGGAATCTAGACGCACCGGGGAGCTGTTTTTT.

This chain uses TRBV7-2 with TRBJ2-2; D is uncertain. This CDR3 contains 13 residues. Germline CDR1 SGHTA, CDR2 FQGNSA. V dropped 5 bases and J dropped 8 bases, with 12 bases sitting between them. CDR3 DNA: TGTGCCAGCAGCACCCAGAAGCGTGGGGAGCTGTTTTTT. Translation: CASSTQKRGELFF.

This rearrangement joins TRBV7-2 to TRBJ1-6; D not certain. CDR1 and CDR2 (germline): SGHTA, FQGNSA. This CDR3 region has 17 residues. V dropped 2 bases and J dropped 9 bases, with 20 bases sitting between them. The CDR3 coding sequence is TGTGCCAGCAGCTTATCTCTACCGGGTTTTCGGGGTTCACCCCTCCACTTT. It specifies CASSLSLPGFRGSPLHF.

This clone was observed a single time. The chain has TRBV7-2 and TRBJ2-5, with D hard to call. The CDR3 runs to 14 residues. The V end was cut by 1 base, the J end by 3 bases, with 9 bases between. Per the germline V gene, CDR1 is SGHTA and CDR2 is FQGNSA. The CDR3 DNA sequence: TGTGCCAGCAGCTTAGTAACGAACAAAGAGACCCAGTACTTC. Translated, it gives CASSLVTNKETQYF.

The rearrangement uses TRBV29-1 and TRBJ1-1, with D perhaps TRBD1 (6 bases). V gave up 2 bases and J gave up 4 bases, with 14 bases separating them. CDR1 and CDR2 from the germline V gene are SQVTM and ANQGSEA. This CDR3 has 14 amino acids. The CDR3 sequence is CSVELGGGGTEAFF. The CDR3 region has the DNA TGCAGCGTTGAACTCGGGGGAGGGGGCACTGAAGCTTTCTTT.

About this clone: Other DNA sequences within the sample encode an identical CDR3. The chain has TRBV5-1 and TRBJ1-4; D is perhaps TRBD1 (5 bases). The germline CDR1 and CDR2 sequences are SGHRS and YFSETQ. The CDR3 contains 14 residues. The V and J ends lost 2 bases and 7 bases respectively, with 12 bases between them. DNA for the CDR3: TGCGCCAGCAGCTTCGGTCAGGGTGGTGAAAAACTGTTTTTT. This sequence encodes CASSFGQGGEKLFF.

In DNA, the CDR3 is TGTGCCAGCTCTCCTAGACAGTTGGAGACCCAGTACTTC. It codes for CASSPRQLETQYF. V usage is TRBV18 and J usage is TRBJ2-5; a possible D gene is TRBD1 (5 bases). Per the germline V gene, CDR1 is KGHSH and CDR2 is LQKENI. With 6 bases removed from V and 5 bases from J, the gap between germline ends came to 13 bases. The CDR3 has 13 amino acids.

The chain carries TRBV7-2 and TRBJ2-1, with 10 bases fitting TRBD1. The V segment lost 1 base and the J segment 9 bases; nucleotides outside the gene matches: 6. The CDR3 runs to 15 residues. Germline V gives CDR1 SGHTA, CDR2 FQGNSA. CDR3 DNA: TGTGCCAGCAGCTTAGATGGACAGGGGGTGGGTGAGCAGTTCTTC. Its protein product is CASSLDGQGVGEQFF.

The chain is built from TRBV3-1 (or the pseudogene TRBV3-2) and TRBJ2-2; D unresolved. Germline CDR1 LGHDT, CDR2 YNNKEL (reference sequence). Between the trimmed V and J ends, which lost 1 base and 5 bases, there was a span of 8 bases. The CDR3 totals 14 residues. The CDR3: CASSQVYGTGELFF. Here the CDR3 DNA reads TGTGCCAGCAGCCAAGTATACGGGACCGGGGAGCTGTTTTTT.

This sequence joins TRBV5-6 and TRBJ2-5; perhaps TRBD2 as D (6 bases). The germline V gene encodes CDR1 SGHDT and CDR2 YYEEEE. Trimming took 3 bases from V and 1 from J, leaving 16 bases between them. This CDR3 contains 16 residues. The CDR3 is CASSSPHRDFQETQYF. DNA of the CDR3: TGTGCCAGCAGCTCCCCCCATCGGGACTTCCAAGAGACCCAGTACTTC.

This clone was counted many times. The rearrangement joins TRBV5-4 to TRBJ2-1, with D perhaps TRBD2 (6 bases). Germline CDR1 SGHNT, CDR2 YYREEE (reference sequence). The length of the CDR3 is 15 residues. Trimming pared 4 bases from V and 0 bases from J, leaving 11 bases between. CDR3 in amino acids: CASSRDSNSYNEQFF. In DNA, the CDR3 is TGTGCCAGCAGCCGGGACTCAAACTCCTACAATGAGCAGTTCTTC.

This clone has ten or more counts. Distinct nucleotide sequences in the sample also encode this CDR3. This chain links TRBV5-1 with TRBJ2-7; D gene unclear. The CDR3 totals 12 residues. Looked up from germline, CDR1 is SGHRS and CDR2 is YFSETQ. The germline V and J ends were trimmed by 2 bases and 0 bases, with 3 bases remaining between them. The CDR3 DNA is TGCGCCAGCAGCTTTAGCTCCTACGAGCAGTACTTC. Translated: CASSFSSYEQYF.

The J gene is TRBJ1-5, the V gene TRBV11-2; no reliable D call. Trimming shortened V by 1 base and J by 4 bases, and 8 bases separated the two germline ends. The CDR3 runs 14 residues. In germline, CDR1 is SGHAT, CDR2 FQNNGV. CDR3 in DNA: TGTGCCAGCAGCTTAGTTTCCGGGAATCAGCCCCAGCATTTT. Translated, it gives CASSLVSGNQPQHF.

The rearrangement joins TRBV14 to TRBJ1-3; D gene unclear. The CDR3 runs 14 residues. Germline V CDR1 and CDR2: SGHDN, FVKESK. Trimming took off 4 bases at V and 4 bases at J, with 11 bases between the two ends. The CDR3 DNA reads TGTGCCAGCAGCCCCCATCCGGGGGGAAACACCATATATTTT. Translating gives CASSPHPGGNTIYF.

This chain joins TRBV2 and TRBJ1-1; 9 bases map to TRBD1. Trimming at V came to 6 bases and at J to 6 bases, leaving 5 bases not matched to a gene. The CDR3 covers 13 residues. Germline CDR1 is SNHLY and CDR2 is FYNNEI. CDR3 in amino acids: CASRGQGWAEAFF. Written as DNA, the CDR3 is TGTGCCAGCAGGGGACAGGGTTGGGCTGAAGCTTTCTTT. Combining the CDR3 with reference TRBV2 and TRBJ1-1 gives the whole variable domain EPEVTQTPSHQVTQMGQEVILRCVPISNHLYFYWYRQILGQKVEFLVSFYNNEISEKSEIFDDQFSVERPDGSNFTLKIRSTKLEDSAMYFCASRGQGWAEAFFGQGTRLTVV.

CDR3 coding DNA: TGTGCCAGTAGTATGGTCGGGAGCGGACCATACTATGGCTACACCTTC. Its protein is CASSMVGSGPYYGYTF. This chain connects TRBV19 to TRBJ1-2; D gene uncertain. From germline, CDR1 is LNHDA and CDR2 SQIVND (reference sequence). V lost 3 bases, J lost 3 bases, and 17 bases lay in between. The CDR3 is 16 amino acids.